These T cell receptor beta chains were read from a single sample in a study of cytomegalovirus exposure and HLA in healthy donors. Assay: immunoSEQ multiplex PCR; the TCRdb copy retains only in-frame clones and omits some. The profile shows 90,000 to 100,000 clones, approximately 80% of them singletons. Sequencing was carried out using PBMCs. These receptors were collected from a woman in her fifties or sixties in good health and CMV-seronegative. CDR3s leave out the opening cysteine and the closing phenylalanine or tryptophan. The order of the fields is J gene, V gene, D gene, CDR3 protein. A D gene is named only where the DNA matches it firmly.

j_gene: TRBJ2-7
v_gene: TRBV18
d_gene: TRBD1
CDR3aa: ASSPGTAYEQY

j_gene: TRBJ2-7
v_gene: TRBV10-2
d_gene: NA
CDR3aa: ASTPGGSYEQY

j_gene: TRBJ2-7
v_gene: TRBV5-6
d_gene: TRBD2
CDR3aa: ASSPGGDEQY

j_gene: TRBJ2-3
v_gene: TRBV7-9
d_gene: TRBD1
CDR3aa: ASSLSGTGMRDTQY

j_gene: TRBJ1-5
v_gene: TRBV5-8
d_gene: NA
CDR3aa: ASSLRGFEPQH

j_gene: TRBJ1-2
v_gene: TRBV2
d_gene: TRBD1
CDR3aa: AGGGQGAWTDYGYT

j_gene: TRBJ2-7
v_gene: TRBV11-2
d_gene: NA
CDR3aa: ASSPGLWEQY

j_gene: TRBJ2-3
v_gene: TRBV18
d_gene: TRBD2
CDR3aa: ASSPRTGGTDTQY

j_gene: TRBJ2-1
v_gene: TRBV7-9
d_gene: NA
CDR3aa: ASSWRESYNEQF

j_gene: TRBJ2-2
v_gene: TRBV5-6
d_gene: NA
CDR3aa: ASSLVPGAPGELF

j_gene: TRBJ1-1
v_gene: TRBV19
d_gene: NA
CDR3aa: ASSISPGEAF

j_gene: TRBJ2-5
v_gene: TRBV30
d_gene: NA
CDR3aa: AWSLGETQY

j_gene: TRBJ1-6
v_gene: TRBV6-5
d_gene: NA
CDR3aa: ASKRPRRNSPLH

j_gene: TRBJ2-1
v_gene: TRBV4-1
d_gene: NA
CDR3aa: ASSQGRQVYNEQF

j_gene: TRBJ1-1
v_gene: TRBV13
d_gene: NA
CDR3aa: ASSLTGIPEAF

j_gene: TRBJ1-4
v_gene: TRBV30
d_gene: NA
CDR3aa: AWSSAGTAPTNEKLF

j_gene: TRBJ1-5
v_gene: TRBV6-5
d_gene: NA
CDR3aa: ASRRGSNQPQH

j_gene: TRBJ2-5
v_gene: TRBV25-1
d_gene: TRBD2
CDR3aa: ASSEGLARVETQY

j_gene: TRBJ1-1
v_gene: TRBV5-1
d_gene: TRBD1
CDR3aa: ASSFRGLNTEAF

j_gene: TRBJ1-5
v_gene: TRBV27
d_gene: NA
CDR3aa: ASSPWGRGGQPQH

j_gene: TRBJ2-3
v_gene: TRBV6-5
d_gene: NA
CDR3aa: ASSADSETDTQY

j_gene: TRBJ2-3
v_gene: TRBV28
d_gene: NA
CDR3aa: ASTLWQSTDTQY

j_gene: TRBJ2-7
v_gene: TRBV18
d_gene: TRBD2
CDR3aa: ASSQGGSSYEQY

j_gene: TRBJ2-1
v_gene: TRBV9
d_gene: TRBD1
CDR3aa: ASSPNRGPEQF

j_gene: TRBJ2-2
v_gene: TRBV21-1
d_gene: NA
CDR3aa: ASSKAAGTPENTGELF

j_gene: TRBJ2-2
v_gene: TRBV2
d_gene: NA
CDR3aa: ASSIDFTNTGELF

j_gene: TRBJ1-5
v_gene: TRBV6-6
d_gene: TRBD1
CDR3aa: ASSYRQGNQPQH

j_gene: TRBJ2-7
v_gene: TRBV4-1
d_gene: NA
CDR3aa: ASSHVLRGGHEQY

j_gene: TRBJ2-6
v_gene: TRBV5-8
d_gene: NA
CDR3aa: ASGSGDSGANVLT

j_gene: TRBJ2-7
v_gene: TRBV7-9
d_gene: NA
CDR3aa: ASSLGLEQY

j_gene: TRBJ2-1
v_gene: TRBV28
d_gene: TRBD2
CDR3aa: ASSLRGRGYNEQF

j_gene: TRBJ2-7
v_gene: TRBV19
d_gene: NA
CDR3aa: ANRTLRDEQY

j_gene: TRBJ1-2
v_gene: TRBV7-9
d_gene: NA
CDR3aa: ASSPGDYT

j_gene: TRBJ1-1
v_gene: TRBV20-1
d_gene: NA
CDR3aa: SASGQDEAF

j_gene: TRBJ2-7
v_gene: TRBV29-1
d_gene: TRBD2
CDR3aa: SAKGLAGEYEQY

j_gene: TRBJ1-2
v_gene: TRBV6-6
d_gene: TRBD1
CDR3aa: ASSPDRGGGYT

j_gene: TRBJ1-1
v_gene: TRBV7-8
d_gene: NA
CDR3aa: ASSALLDTEAF

j_gene: TRBJ1-5
v_gene: TRBV7-2
d_gene: NA
CDR3aa: ASSRGGNQPQH

j_gene: TRBJ2-1
v_gene: TRBV5-1
d_gene: TRBD2
CDR3aa: ASSKDSGIHNEQF

j_gene: TRBJ1-4
v_gene: TRBV6-1
d_gene: TRBD1
CDR3aa: ASSQGAGGEKLF

j_gene: TRBJ1-2
v_gene: TRBV2
d_gene: TRBD1
CDR3aa: ASSRTGYGYT

j_gene: TRBJ1-1
v_gene: TRBV11-2
d_gene: NA
CDR3aa: ASSLGRVGTEAF

j_gene: TRBJ1-1
v_gene: TRBV19
d_gene: NA
CDR3aa: ASRGAWGGRETEAF

j_gene: TRBJ2-7
v_gene: TRBV28
d_gene: NA
CDR3aa: ASSLPGQTYEQY

j_gene: TRBJ1-4
v_gene: TRBV29-1
d_gene: TRBD1
CDR3aa: SVGGTVNEKLF

j_gene: TRBJ2-7
v_gene: TRBV5-1
d_gene: NA
CDR3aa: ASSLGRPDYEQY

j_gene: TRBJ1-1
v_gene: TRBV11-2
d_gene: NA
CDR3aa: ASSPGGRILNTEAF

j_gene: TRBJ2-5
v_gene: TRBV7-9
d_gene: TRBD1
CDR3aa: ASSLGTGRLETQY